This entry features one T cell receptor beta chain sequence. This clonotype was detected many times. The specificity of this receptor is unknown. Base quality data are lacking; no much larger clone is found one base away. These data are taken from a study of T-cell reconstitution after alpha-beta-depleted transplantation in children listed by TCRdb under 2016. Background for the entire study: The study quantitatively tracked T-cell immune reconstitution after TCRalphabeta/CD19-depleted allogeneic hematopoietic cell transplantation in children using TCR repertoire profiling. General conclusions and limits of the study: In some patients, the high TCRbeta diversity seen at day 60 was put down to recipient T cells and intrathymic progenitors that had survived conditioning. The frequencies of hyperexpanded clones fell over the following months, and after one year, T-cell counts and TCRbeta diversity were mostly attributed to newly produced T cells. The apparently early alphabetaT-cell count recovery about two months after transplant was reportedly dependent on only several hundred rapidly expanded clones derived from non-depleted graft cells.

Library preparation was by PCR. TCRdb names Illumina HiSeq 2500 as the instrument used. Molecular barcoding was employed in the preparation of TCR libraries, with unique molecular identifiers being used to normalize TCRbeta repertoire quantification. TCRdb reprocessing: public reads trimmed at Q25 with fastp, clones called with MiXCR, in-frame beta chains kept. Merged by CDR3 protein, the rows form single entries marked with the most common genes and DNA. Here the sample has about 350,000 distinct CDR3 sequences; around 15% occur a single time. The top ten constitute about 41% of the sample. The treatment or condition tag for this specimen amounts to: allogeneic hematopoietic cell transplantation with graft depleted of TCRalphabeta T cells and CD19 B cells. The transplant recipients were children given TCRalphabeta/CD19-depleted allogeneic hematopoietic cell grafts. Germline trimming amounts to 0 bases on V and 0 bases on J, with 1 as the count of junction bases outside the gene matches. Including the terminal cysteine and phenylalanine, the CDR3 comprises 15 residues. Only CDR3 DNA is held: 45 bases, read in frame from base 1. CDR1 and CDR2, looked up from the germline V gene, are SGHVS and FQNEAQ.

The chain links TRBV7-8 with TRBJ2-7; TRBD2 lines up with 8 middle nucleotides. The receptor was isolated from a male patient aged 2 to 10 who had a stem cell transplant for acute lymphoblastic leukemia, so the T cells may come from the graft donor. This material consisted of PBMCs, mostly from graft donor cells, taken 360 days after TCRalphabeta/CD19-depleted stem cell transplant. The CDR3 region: CASSLALAGSYEQYF. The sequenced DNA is TGTGCCAGCAGCTTAGCGCTAGCGGGCTCCTACGAGCAGTACTTC.